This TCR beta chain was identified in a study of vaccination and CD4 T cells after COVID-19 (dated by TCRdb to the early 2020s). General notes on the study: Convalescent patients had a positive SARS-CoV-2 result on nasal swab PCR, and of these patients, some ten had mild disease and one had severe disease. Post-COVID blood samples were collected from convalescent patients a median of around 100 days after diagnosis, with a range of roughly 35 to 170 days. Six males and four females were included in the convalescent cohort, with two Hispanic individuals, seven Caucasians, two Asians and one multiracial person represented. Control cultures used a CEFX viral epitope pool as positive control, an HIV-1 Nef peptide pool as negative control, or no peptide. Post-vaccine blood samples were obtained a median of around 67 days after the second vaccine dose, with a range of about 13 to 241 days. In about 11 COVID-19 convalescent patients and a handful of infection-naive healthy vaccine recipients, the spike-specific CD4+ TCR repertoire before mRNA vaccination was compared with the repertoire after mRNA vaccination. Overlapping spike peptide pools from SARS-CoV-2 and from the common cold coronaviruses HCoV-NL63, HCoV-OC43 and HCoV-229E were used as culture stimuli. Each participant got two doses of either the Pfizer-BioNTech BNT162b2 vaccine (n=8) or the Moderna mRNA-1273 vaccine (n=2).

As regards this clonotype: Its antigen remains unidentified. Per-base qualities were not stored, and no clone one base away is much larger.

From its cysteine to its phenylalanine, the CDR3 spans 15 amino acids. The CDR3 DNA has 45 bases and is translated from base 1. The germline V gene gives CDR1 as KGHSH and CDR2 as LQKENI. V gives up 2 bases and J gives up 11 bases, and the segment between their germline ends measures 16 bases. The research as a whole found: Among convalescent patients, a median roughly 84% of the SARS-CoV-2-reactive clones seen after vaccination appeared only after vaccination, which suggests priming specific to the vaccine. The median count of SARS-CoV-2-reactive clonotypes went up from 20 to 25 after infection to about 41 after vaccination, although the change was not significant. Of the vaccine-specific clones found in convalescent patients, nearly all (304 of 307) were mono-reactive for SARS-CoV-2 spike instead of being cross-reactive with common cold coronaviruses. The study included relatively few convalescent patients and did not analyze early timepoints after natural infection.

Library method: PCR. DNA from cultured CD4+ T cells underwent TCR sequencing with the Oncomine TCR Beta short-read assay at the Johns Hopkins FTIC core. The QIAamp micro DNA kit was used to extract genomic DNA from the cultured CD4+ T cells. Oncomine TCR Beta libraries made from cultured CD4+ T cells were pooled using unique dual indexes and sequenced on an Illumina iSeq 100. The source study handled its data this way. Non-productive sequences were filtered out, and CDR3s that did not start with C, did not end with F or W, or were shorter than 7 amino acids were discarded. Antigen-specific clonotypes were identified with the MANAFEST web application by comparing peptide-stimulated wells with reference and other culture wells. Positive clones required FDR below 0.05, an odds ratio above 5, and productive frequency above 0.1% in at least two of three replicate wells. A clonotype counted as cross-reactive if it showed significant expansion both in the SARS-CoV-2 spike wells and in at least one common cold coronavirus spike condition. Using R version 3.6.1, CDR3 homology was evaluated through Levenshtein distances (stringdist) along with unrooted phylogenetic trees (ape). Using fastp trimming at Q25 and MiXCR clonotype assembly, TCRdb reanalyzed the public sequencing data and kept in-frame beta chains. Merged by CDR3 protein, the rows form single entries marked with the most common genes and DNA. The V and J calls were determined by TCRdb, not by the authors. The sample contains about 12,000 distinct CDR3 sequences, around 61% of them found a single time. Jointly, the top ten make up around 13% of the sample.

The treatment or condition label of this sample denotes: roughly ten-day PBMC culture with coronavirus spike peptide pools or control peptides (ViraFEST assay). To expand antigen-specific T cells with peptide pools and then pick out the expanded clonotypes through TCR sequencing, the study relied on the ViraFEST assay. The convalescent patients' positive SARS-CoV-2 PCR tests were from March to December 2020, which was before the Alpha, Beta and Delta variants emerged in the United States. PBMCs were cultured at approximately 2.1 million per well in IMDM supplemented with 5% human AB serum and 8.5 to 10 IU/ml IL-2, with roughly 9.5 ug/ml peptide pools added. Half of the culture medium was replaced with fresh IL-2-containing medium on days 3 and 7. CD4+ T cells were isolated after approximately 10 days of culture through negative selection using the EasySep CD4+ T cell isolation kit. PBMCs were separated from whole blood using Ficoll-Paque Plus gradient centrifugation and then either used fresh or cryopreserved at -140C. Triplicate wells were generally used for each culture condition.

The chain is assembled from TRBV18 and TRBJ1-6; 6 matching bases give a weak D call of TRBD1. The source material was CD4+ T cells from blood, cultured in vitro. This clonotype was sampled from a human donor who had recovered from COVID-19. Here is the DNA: TGTGCCAGCTCACCAGAGGGGCAGGGGATGACACCCCTCCACTTT. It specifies CASSPEGQGMTPLHF.